These 20 T cell receptor beta chains came from one sample sequenced in a study of graft-versus-host responses after intestinal transplantation (dated by TCRdb to the early 2020s). The protocol used for the library was the immunoSEQ multiplex PCR assay. Held by TCRdb, this immuneACCESS table contains in-frame sequences only and omits some clones. Under half of the omission traces to an unresolved V gene where checked; the cause of the rest is unknown. This sample has some 84,000 clones in its table, and roughly 80% of those were observed once. The ten largest clones take up 0.83% of the sample. This sample's time point label indicates: cells obtained before transplantation from donor or recipient. The antigens these receptors bind are not known. Sequenced here: unstimulated CD4+ T cells sorted from spleen or lymph node cells, sampled before intestinal transplant. The source of these receptors is a human donor who received an intestinal transplant.

This clone occurred a few times. The chain recombines TRBV28 with TRBJ2-5; D is uncertain. Germline V gene sequence: CDR1 MDHEN, CDR2 SYDVKM. Trimming took 6 bases from V and 3 from J, leaving 8 bases between them. CDR3 length equals 12 residues. CDR3 sequence reads: CASRGGKETQYF. The CDR3 DNA reads as TGTGCCAGCAGAGGCGGTAAAGAGACCCAGTACTTC.

V is TRBV28 and J is TRBJ1-1; 9 positions match TRBD1. Germline V lookup: CDR1 MDHEN, CDR2 SYDVKM. This CDR3 comprises 15 residues. Trimming took 4 bases from V and 4 from J; bases not matched to a gene: 7. CDR3 loop: CASSSGQGKGTEAFF. In DNA form, the CDR3 reads TGTGCCAGCAGTTCTGGACAGGGGAAGGGCACTGAAGCTTTCTTT.

This chain uses TRBV7-8 with TRBJ2-7, with 7 nucleotides matching TRBD2. Germline trimming cut 8 bases from V and 3 bases from J; bases unmatched to any gene: 10. Germline V gene lookup returns CDR1 SGHVS and CDR2 FQNEAQ. CDR3 size: 14 residues. The CDR3 nucleotides are TGTGCCAGCTCCTGGGGAGCGGGATTCTACGAGCAGTACTTC. It is translated as CASSWGAGFYEQYF.

The chain is built from TRBV6-5 and TRBJ2-5; 10 positions agree with TRBD1. The J call may be incorrect, as the DNA end agrees better with TRBJ2-7. Germline assignment: CDR1 MNHEY and CDR2 SVGAGI. There are 14 residues in the CDR3. Here the CDR3 DNA reads TGTGCCAGCAGATGGGACAGGGGCTCCTACGAGCAGTACTTC. Amino acid sequence: CASRWDRGSYEQYF.

The CDR3 region is CASGRDSSYEQYF. The CDR3 DNA sequence: TGTGCTAGTGGCCGGGACAGTTCCTACGAGCAGTACTTC. This chain connects TRBV12-5 to TRBJ2-7, with 7 bases fitting TRBD1. This CDR3 is 13 amino acids long. Germline CDR1 reads LGHNT; CDR2 reads FRNRAP. Trimming at V came to 6 bases and at J to 1 base, leaving 3 bases not matched to a gene.

This CDR3 is CASSLHDRGTDTQYF. DNA for the CDR3: TGCGCCAGCAGCTTGCACGACAGAGGCACAGATACGCAGTATTTT. The chain is built from TRBV5-1 and TRBJ2-3, with D tentatively TRBD1 (5 bases). CDR1 and CDR2 (germline): SGHRS, YFSETQ. The CDR3 consists of 15 residues. With 1 base removed from V and 1 base from J, the gap between germline ends came to 10 bases.

The chain employs TRBV5-1 and TRBJ1-4; no clear D. This CDR3 contains 15 residues. Trimming cost V 3 bases and J 1 base, with 10 bases left between them. The germline V gene has CDR1 SGHRS and CDR2 YFSETQ. The CDR3 spells CASSSAVGTNEKLFF. The CDR3 DNA is TGCGCCAGCAGCTCGGCGGTAGGAACTAATGAAAAACTGTTTTTT.

The chain recombines TRBV10-3 with TRBJ2-1, with 11 positions matching TRBD2. CDR3 length equals 13 residues. Germline lookup yields CDR1 ENHRY and CDR2 SYGVKD. The CDR3 loop is CAILAGAYNEQFF. CDR3 DNA sequence: TGTGCTATACTAGCGGGAGCCTACAATGAGCAGTTCTTC.

J is TRBJ1-6 and V is TRBV28; 10 nucleotides match TRBD1. V lost 6 bases and J lost 8; bases outside the gene matches: 7. Germline assignment: CDR1 MDHEN and CDR2 SYDVKM. CDR3 size: 15 residues. CDR3 sequence reads: CASREMTGGDSPLHF. As DNA, the CDR3 is TGTGCCAGCAGGGAAATGACAGGGGGCGATTCACCCCTCCACTTT.

This clone showed up just a few times. This chain connects TRBV6-5 to TRBJ2-2; TRBD2 matches 14 bases. This CDR3 has 15 amino acids. The germline V gene has CDR1 MNHEY and CDR2 SVGAGI. Unmatched junction bases numbered 5, after V lost 5 bases and J lost 9 bases. CDR3 sequence (DNA): TGTGCCAGCAGTAAGACTAGCGGGGGGGCCTGGGAGCTGTTTTTT. Protein sequence: CASSKTSGGAWELFF.

The chain links TRBV5-1 to TRBJ2-3; D might be TRBD1 (5 bases). The CDR3 is 14 amino acids. Trimming removed 0 bases at V and 10 bases at J, with 15 bases between. Germline V CDR1 and CDR2: SGHRS, YFSETQ. This CDR3 is CASSLARALEPQYF. The CDR3 DNA sequence: TGCGCCAGCAGCTTGGCCAGGGCGCTAGAGCCGCAGTATTTT. Based on the CDR3 plus reference TRBV5-1 and TRBJ2-3, the full variable domain is KAGVTQTPRYLIKTRGQQVTLSCSPISGHRSVSWYQQTPGQGLQFLFEYFSETQRNKGNFPGRFSGRQFSNSRSEMNVSTLELGDSALYLCASSLARALEPQYFGPGTRLTVL.

V is TRBV7-2 and J is TRBJ1-1; 7 bases line up with TRBD1. V lost 4 bases, J lost 0 bases, and 8 bases stayed unmatched. The CDR3 is made up of 16 amino acids. Germline V gene lookup returns CDR1 SGHTA and CDR2 FQGNSA. CDR3 sequence reads: CASSSRTGRLNTEAFF. In nucleotides, the CDR3 is TGTGCCAGCAGCTCTCGGACAGGAAGGTTGAACACTGAAGCTTTCTTT.

The chain joins TRBV4-1 to TRBJ2-5; 8 bases match TRBD2. V was pared by 1 base and J by 5 bases, with 3 bases of the junction left unmatched. The CDR3 covers 14 residues. Germline CDR1 and CDR2: MGHRA and YSYEKL. The CDR3 DNA sequence: TGCGCCAGCAGCCAAGCGGGAGGGAGGGAGACCCAGTACTTC. This encodes CASSQAGGRETQYF.

The rearrangement links TRBV28 to TRBJ1-1; tentatively, D is TRBD1 (6 bases). Germline-derived CDR1 and CDR2 are MDHEN and SYDVKM. CDR3 length: 16 amino acids. V lost 4 bases to trimming and J lost 0 bases, with 15 bases between them. The CDR3 nucleotides read TGTGCCAGCAGTTCCCCGGGGGGGGCTATGAACACTGAAGCTTTCTTT. Residues: CASSSPGGAMNTEAFF.

This clone was detected only a few times. The chain employs TRBV28 and TRBJ1-2; D is undetermined. Trimming shortened V by 2 bases and J by 5 bases, and 15 bases separated the two germline ends. Germline assignment: CDR1 MDHEN and CDR2 SYDVKM. The length of the CDR3 is 15 residues. The CDR3 sequence is CASSLVQRGPYGYTF. The CDR3 DNA follows: TGTGCCAGCAGTTTAGTACAGCGAGGGCCTTATGGCTACACCTTC.

The chain is built from TRBV30 and TRBJ1-5; no clear D gene. V was shortened by 2 bases and J by 4 bases, with 9 bases between the two germline ends. Germline values: CDR1 GTSNPN, CDR2 SVGIG (reference sequence). CDR3 size: 13 residues. The CDR3 DNA is TGTGCCTGGAGTAGCTGGGCTAATCAGCCCCAGCATTTT. Translating gives CAWSSWANQPQHF.

The chain couples TRBV7-9 to TRBJ2-5; D uncertain. V dropped 1 base and J dropped 10 bases, with 13 bases sitting between them. The CDR3 sequence is 13 residues long. Germline CDR1 SEHNR, CDR2 FQNEAQ (reference sequence). CDR3 sequence: CASSLGPGGNQYF. CDR3 nucleotides: TGTGCCAGCAGCTTAGGTCCTGGCGGTAACCAGTACTTC.

The chain carries TRBV2 and TRBJ2-3; 16 positions agree with TRBD2. Unmatched junction bases numbered 6, after V lost 7 bases and J lost 5 bases. Germline V CDR1 and CDR2: SNHLY, FYNNEI. The CDR3 covers 16 residues. The CDR3 loop is CASKSGLAGGIDTQYF. DNA of the CDR3: TGTGCCAGCAAGTCGGGACTAGCGGGGGGGATAGATACGCAGTATTTT.

The V gene is TRBV28, the J gene TRBJ2-4, with D hard to call. CDR1 and CDR2 (germline): MDHEN, SYDVKM. This CDR3 is built from 14 residues. The V end lost 6 bases, the J end lost 1 base, and 10 bases lay between the germline ends. The CDR3 loop reads CASSPTRAKNIQYF. DNA for the CDR3: TGTGCCAGCAGCCCGACAAGGGCCAAAAACATTCAGTACTTC.

The chain joins TRBV28 to TRBJ2-3, with 15 bases identical to TRBD2. V trimming: 6 bases; J trimming: 8 bases; junction bases outside the gene matches: 12. The germline gives CDR1 MDHEN, CDR2 SYDVKM. CDR3 size: 17 residues. CDR3: CASRGLAGGGSIGTQYF. The CDR3 DNA follows: TGTGCCAGCAGGGGACTAGCGGGGGGCGGCTCTATTGGTACGCAGTATTTT.